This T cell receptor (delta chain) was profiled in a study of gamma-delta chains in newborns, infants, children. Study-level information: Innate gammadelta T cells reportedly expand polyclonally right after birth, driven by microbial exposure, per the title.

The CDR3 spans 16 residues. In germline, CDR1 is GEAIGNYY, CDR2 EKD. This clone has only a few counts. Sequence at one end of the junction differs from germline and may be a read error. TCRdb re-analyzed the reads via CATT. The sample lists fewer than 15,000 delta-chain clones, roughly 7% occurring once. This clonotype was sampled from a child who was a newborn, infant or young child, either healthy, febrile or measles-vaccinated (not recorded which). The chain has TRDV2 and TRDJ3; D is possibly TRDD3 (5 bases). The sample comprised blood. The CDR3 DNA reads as TGTGCCTGTAACACCTGGGAGCCCTGGGACACCCGACAGATGTTTTTC. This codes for CACNTWEPWDTRQMFF.